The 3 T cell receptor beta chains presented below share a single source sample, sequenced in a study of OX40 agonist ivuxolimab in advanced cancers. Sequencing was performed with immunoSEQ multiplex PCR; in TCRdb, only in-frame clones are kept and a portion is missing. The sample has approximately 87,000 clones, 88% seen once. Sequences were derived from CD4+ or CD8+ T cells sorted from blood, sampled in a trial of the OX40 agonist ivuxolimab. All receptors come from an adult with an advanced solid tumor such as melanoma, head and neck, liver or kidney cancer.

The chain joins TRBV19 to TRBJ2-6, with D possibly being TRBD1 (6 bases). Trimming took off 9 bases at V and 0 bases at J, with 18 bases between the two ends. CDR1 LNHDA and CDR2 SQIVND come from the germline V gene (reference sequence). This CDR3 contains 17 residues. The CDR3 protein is CASTQGQPNSGANVLTF. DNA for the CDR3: TGTGCCAGCACCCAAGGACAGCCTAACTCTGGGGCCAACGTCCTGACTTTC.

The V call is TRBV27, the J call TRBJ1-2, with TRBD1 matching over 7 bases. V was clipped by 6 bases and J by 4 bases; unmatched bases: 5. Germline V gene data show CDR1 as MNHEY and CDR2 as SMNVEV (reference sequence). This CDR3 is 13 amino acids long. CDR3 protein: CASRATGTYGYTF. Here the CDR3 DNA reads TGTGCCAGCAGGGCGACAGGGACCTATGGCTACACCTTC.

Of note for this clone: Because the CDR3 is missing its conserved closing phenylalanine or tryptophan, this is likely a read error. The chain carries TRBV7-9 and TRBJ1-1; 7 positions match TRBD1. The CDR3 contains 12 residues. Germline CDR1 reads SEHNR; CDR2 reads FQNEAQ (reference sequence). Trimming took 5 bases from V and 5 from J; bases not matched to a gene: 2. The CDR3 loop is CASSNRGTEAFL. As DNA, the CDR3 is TGTGCCAGCAGCAACAGGGGAACTGAAGCTTTCCTT.